These 26 T cell receptor beta chains originate from one sample sequenced in a study of T cell repertoires in cytomegalovirus infection. The antigens of these receptors remain unknown. TCRdb processed the reads anew with MiXCR; each CDR3 protein has one entry. The sample contains some 920,000 distinct CDR3 sequences, 31% of which appear only once. Here the sequenced sample was cultured CD8+ T cells from PBMCs, taken from culture after CMV antigen stimulation. The receptors derive from a human donor in good health (CMV status not recorded). Some clones in this sample may be carry-over from other donors' samples.

This rearrangement joins TRBV7-6 to TRBJ2-7; D is perhaps TRBD1 (5 bases). Trimming took off 1 base at V and 1 base at J, with 11 bases between the two ends. The V gene's germline CDR1 is SGHVS and CDR2 FNYEAQ. The CDR3 has 15 residues. This CDR3 is CASSLGPGKSYEQYF. The CDR3 DNA sequence: TGTGCCAGCAGCTTAGGCCCAGGGAAATCCTACGAGCAGTACTTC.

This chain joins TRBV4-1 and TRBJ2-1; tentatively, D is TRBD1 (5 bases). The germline V gene has CDR1 MGHRA and CDR2 YSYEKL. This CDR3 has 17 residues. V was shortened by 0 bases and J by 0 bases, with 12 bases between the two germline ends. In DNA form, the CDR3 reads TGCGCCAGCAGCCAAGAAAGTTTGACAGCCTCCTACAATGAGCAGTTCTTC. Protein sequence: CASSQESLTASYNEQFF.

The V gene is TRBV19, the J gene TRBJ1-1, with D hard to call. V shed 3 bases and J shed 7 bases, with 9 bases lying between them. Germline V gene sequence: CDR1 LNHDA, CDR2 SQIVND (reference sequence). The CDR3 is made up of 12 amino acids. In nucleotides, the CDR3 is TGTGCCAGTAGTATGGGAGGAGTTGAAGCTTTCTTT. It translates to CASSMGGVEAFF. Full variable domain (remainder filled in from reference TRBV19 and TRBJ1-1): DGGITQSPKYLFRKEGQNVTLSCEQNLNHDAMYWYRQDPGQGLRLIYYSQIVNDFQKGDIAEGYSVSREKKESFPLTVTSAQKNPTAFYLCASSMGGVEAFFGQGTRLTVV.

This clonotype was counted a few times. This rearrangement joins TRBV28 to TRBJ1-4; D is unresolved. The germline gives CDR1 MDHEN, CDR2 SYDVKM. The ends were cut back, 6 bases at V and 2 bases at J, with 16 bases in the middle. CDR3 length: 16 residues. The CDR3: CASRINGVWTNEKLFF. In DNA form, the CDR3 reads TGTGCCAGCAGAATTAATGGGGTATGGACTAATGAAAAACTGTTTTTT.

The J gene is TRBJ1-3, the V gene TRBV7-9; D unclear. The germline V and J ends were trimmed by 1 base and 2 bases, with 18 bases remaining between them. The CDR3 contains 18 residues. Germline V lookup: CDR1 SEHNR, CDR2 FQNEAQ (reference sequence). The chain's CDR3 is CASSLEIRPISTGNTIYF. CDR3 nucleotides: TGTGCCAGCAGCTTAGAAATTCGTCCTATCTCTACTGGAAACACCATATATTTT.

This clonotype was detected only a few times. This sequence joins TRBV6-1 and TRBJ2-7, with D possibly matching TRBD1 (5 bases). V lost 6 bases and J 5 bases, leaving 14 bases between the germline ends. The CDR3 has 13 amino acids. The V gene's germline CDR1 is MNHNS and CDR2 SASEGT. The CDR3 coding sequence is TGTGCCAGCAGGTCCGCTGGGGCGGACGAGCAGTACTTC. This encodes CASRSAGADEQYF.

This clonotype was seen a few times. The J gene is TRBJ1-6, the V gene TRBV19; D might be TRBD1 (6 bases). The V and J ends lost 1 base and 9 bases respectively, with 16 bases between them. Germline V gene lookup returns CDR1 LNHDA and CDR2 SQIVND (reference sequence). The CDR3 contains 16 residues. The CDR3 sequence is CASSIANFRGTSPLHF. Here the CDR3 DNA reads TGTGCCAGTAGTATAGCCAACTTCAGGGGAACTTCACCCCTCCACTTT. Using reference TRBV19 and TRBJ1-6 for the parts outside the CDR3, the full variable domain is DGGITQSPKYLFRKEGQNVTLSCEQNLNHDAMYWYRQDPGQGLRLIYYSQIVNDFQKGDIAEGYSVSREKKESFPLTVTSAQKNPTAFYLCASSIANFRGTSPLHFGNGTRLTVT.

The chain couples TRBV6-2 or TRBV6-3 to TRBJ2-1; D might be TRBD1 (7 bases). Germline V gene sequence: CDR1 MNHEY, CDR2 SVGEGT. The CDR3 is 15 residues long. V gave up 2 bases and J gave up 4 bases, with 12 bases separating them. The CDR3: CASSYAGQIYNEQFF. CDR3 DNA: TGTGCCAGCAGTTACGCGGGACAGATATACAATGAGCAGTTCTTC.

The V gene is TRBV6-5, the J gene TRBJ1-1, with TRBD1 matching 7 bases. Germline V gene data show CDR1 as MNHEY and CDR2 as SVGAGI. The length of the CDR3 is 13 residues. V lost 2 bases and J lost 6; bases outside the gene matches: 3. The CDR3 loop reads CASSYGTVAEAFF. DNA of the CDR3: TGTGCCAGCAGTTACGGGACAGTCGCTGAAGCTTTCTTT.

On this clonotype itself: A much larger clonotype is one base distant, so this may be a read error. The rearrangement joins TRBV27 to TRBJ1-5; 8 bases match TRBD1. V gave up 4 bases and J gave up 2 bases; unmatched junction bases: 4. This CDR3 has 15 residues. Germline loops: CDR1 MNHEY, CDR2 SMNVEV (reference sequence). This CDR3 reads CASSSETGGNQPQHF. CDR3 sequence (DNA): TGTGCCAGCAGTTCCGAGACAGGGGGCAATCAGCCCCAGCATTTT.

In its sample, this clonotype was seen a few times. The chain combines TRBV7-9 with TRBJ1-2, with TRBD1 as a possible D gene (5 bases). The CDR3 runs to 15 residues. The V end was cut by 0 bases, the J end by 4 bases, with 12 bases between. Germline V gene sequence: CDR1 SEHNR, CDR2 FQNEAQ (reference sequence). The CDR3 loop reads CASSLAIGVIYGYTF. The CDR3 nucleotides are TGTGCCAGCAGCTTAGCGATAGGGGTTATCTATGGCTACACCTTC.

Concerning this clonotype: This may stem from a read error, because a much larger clone lies one nucleotide away. The V call is TRBV3-1, the J call TRBJ2-3, with D possibly TRBD2 on 6 matching bases. Germline V CDR1 and CDR2: LGHDT, YNNKEL (reference sequence). The CDR3 extends over 15 amino acids. Trimming took 0 bases from V and 5 from J, leaving 12 bases between them. The CDR3 region is CASSQDGLNIDTQYF. The CDR3 coding sequence is TGTGCCAGCAGCCAAGATGGACTAAATATAGATACGCAGTATTTT.

This clonotype was counted at least ten times. The chain uses TRBV12-3 or TRBV12-4 and TRBJ2-7, with a weak D call TRBD1 (5 bases). Trimming shortened V by 6 bases and J by 3 bases, and 12 bases separated the two germline ends. The CDR3 consists of 13 residues. The chain's CDR3 is CASSEGAGYEQYV. The CDR3 DNA is TGTGCCAGCAGCGAAGGGGCAGGCTACGAGCAGTACGTC.

The chain has TRBV7-3 and TRBJ1-5; TRBD1 matches 8 bases. The CDR3 is 19 amino acids. The germline gives CDR1 SGHTA, CDR2 FQGTGA. After removal of 4 bases from V and 2 bases from J, the junction contained 16 bases not matched to a gene. For the CDR3, the DNA is TGTGCCAGCAGCTATTCACCGGGACAGGCCTCAAATGGCAATCAGCCCCAGCATTTT. This encodes CASSYSPGQASNGNQPQHF.

V gene TRBV7-9 combines with J gene TRBJ1-5; 11 bases map to TRBD1. This CDR3 has 17 residues. Germline loops: CDR1 SEHNR, CDR2 FQNEAQ (reference sequence). V was pared by 4 bases and J by 5 bases, with 10 bases of the junction left unmatched. Here the CDR3 reads CASSWGWTGGNDQPQHF. CDR3 DNA sequence: TGTGCCAGCAGCTGGGGGTGGACAGGGGGCAACGATCAGCCCCAGCATTTT.

In this sample, this clonotype turned up a few times. Mismatch with germline at one junction end may stem from a read error. The chain is built from TRBV6-5 and TRBJ2-1; no reliable D call. Germline values: CDR1 MNHEY, CDR2 SVGAGI. The length of the CDR3 is 14 residues. The CDR3 is CASSPTDPGYDQFF. The CDR3 DNA reads as TGTGCCAGCAGTCCTACCGACCCCGGCTATGACCAGTTCTTC.

The rearrangement joins TRBV12-3 or TRBV12-4 to TRBJ2-1, with TRBD2 matching 11 bases. V lost 3 bases to trimming and J lost 6 bases; unmatched junction nucleotides: 7. This CDR3 region has 16 residues. The CDR3 DNA sequence: TGTGCCAGCAGTTTCTGGGTTAGCGGGGGGGCCAATGAGCAGTTCTTC. This encodes CASSFWVSGGANEQFF.

The J gene is TRBJ2-1, the V gene TRBV7-3; possible D gene TRBD2, 6 bases. CDR3 size: 12 residues. Germline V gene sequence: CDR1 SGHTA, CDR2 FQGTGA. The ends were cut back, 5 bases at V and 10 bases at J, with 12 bases in the middle. CDR3 sequence: CASSRRAWEQFF. CDR3 nucleotide sequence: TGTGCCAGCAGCCGGAGGGCCTGGGAGCAGTTCTTC.

Remarks on this clonotype: A junction boundary mismatches the germline segment, possibly from a read error. The chain links TRBV27 to TRBJ2-1; 9 bases are shared with TRBD2. CDR3 length equals 13 residues. Germline CDR1 and CDR2: MNHEY and SMNVEV (reference sequence). The CDR3 loop reads CANSILAGNEQFF. The CDR3 DNA sequence: TGTGCCAACAGTATACTAGCGGGTAATGAGCAGTTCTTC.

This clonotype was detected only a few times. The V gene is TRBV12-3 or TRBV12-4, the J gene TRBJ2-1; 7 bases are shared with TRBD2. The junction had 6 bases not matched to a gene; V was cut back by 6 bases and J by 4 bases. The CDR3 sequence is 14 residues long. CDR3 protein: CASRPPGLYNEQFF. Here the CDR3 DNA reads TGTGCCAGCAGGCCCCCGGGACTATACAATGAGCAGTTCTTC.

The chain couples TRBV12-3 or TRBV12-4 to TRBJ2-1; TRBD2 aligns across 7 bases. V lost 0 bases, J lost 4 bases, and 3 bases stayed unmatched. The CDR3 spans 15 residues. The CDR3 loop reads CASSLAAGPYNEQFF. DNA of the CDR3: TGTGCCAGCAGTTTAGCAGCGGGACCATACAATGAGCAGTTCTTC.

This clonotype came up many times. The chain combines TRBV6-5 with TRBJ1-5, with 9 bases lining up with TRBD1. Germline values: CDR1 MNHEY, CDR2 SVGAGI. J lost 4 bases, V lost 0 bases, and 10 bases had no gene match. This CDR3 spans 18 amino acids. The CDR3 sequence is CASSYSIKGDRGNQPQHF. CDR3 nucleotide sequence: TGTGCCAGCAGTTACTCGATTAAGGGTGACAGGGGGAATCAGCCCCAGCATTTT.

This clonotype came up many times. V and J are TRBV12-5 and TRBJ2-1; TRBD2 matches at 8 bases. This CDR3 has 15 amino acids. V lost 4 bases to trimming and J lost 8 bases; unmatched junction nucleotides: 10. Germline V lookup: CDR1 LGHNT, CDR2 FRNRAP. CDR3: CASGYPLRGGYEQFF. In DNA form, the CDR3 reads TGTGCTAGTGGTTACCCCCTTCGGGGGGGCTATGAGCAGTTCTTC.

Notes on this clonotype: A read error is possible here, since a much larger clone lies one base away. This chain joins TRBV12-3 or TRBV12-4 and TRBJ1-1, with a tentative D call TRBD1 (6 bases). The CDR3 extends over 14 amino acids. CDR3: CASSFRGPNIEAFF. In DNA, the CDR3 is TGTGCCAGCAGTTTCCGGGGGCCGAACATTGAAGCTTTCTTT.

The chain links TRBV15 to TRBJ1-5; TRBD1 might be the D (5 bases). Germline loops: CDR1 LNHNV, CDR2 YYDKDF (reference sequence). The CDR3 is made up of 17 amino acids. V dropped 3 bases and J dropped 5 bases, with 20 bases sitting between them. CDR3 amino acids: CATSSRRAPRGHQPQHF. DNA of the CDR3: TGTGCCACCAGCAGCCGCCGGGCCCCCCGGGGCCATCAGCCCCAGCATTTT. Full variable domain (remainder filled in from reference TRBV15 and TRBJ1-5): DAMVIQNPRYQVTQFGKPVTLSCSQTLNHNVMYWYQQKSSQAPKLLFHYYDKDFNNEADTPDNFQSRRPNTSFCFLDIRSPGLGDTAMYLCATSSRRAPRGHQPQHFGDGTRLSIL.

The CDR3 is CANAPAGETDTQYF. The CDR3 nucleotides are TGTGCCAACGCTCCCGCAGGGGAAACAGATACGCAGTATTTT. The V call is TRBV28, the J call TRBJ2-3; D is possibly TRBD1 (6 bases). The CDR3 runs to 14 residues. With 10 bases removed from V and 3 bases from J, the gap between germline ends came to 17 bases. The germline V gene has CDR1 MDHEN and CDR2 SYDVKM.